This TCR beta chain was captured by sequencing in a study of blood T cell repertoires in COVID-19. Study summary: T cells, B-cell-depleted T cells, or PBMCs supplied cDNA or gDNA.

As concerns this clone: A junction end diverges from the germline sequence, so it may reflect a read error.

The cohort comprised adults aged 18 to 89 years residing in under 25 US areas. Methods used by the authors: Amplification of reference gene primers provided the estimated nucleated cell counts. The protocol was immunoSEQ multiplex PCR, while the TCRdb copy is restricted to in-frame clones and leaves out a portion. Clonal size and the V and J genes are those of that table, whereas D and trimming came from the DNA. The sample contains hundreds of thousands of clones, nearly 90% of which appear only once. This TCR was sampled from a young woman who had recovered from COVID-19. The sample consisted of PBMCs or T cells enriched from blood (not recorded which).

CDR3 DNA: TGCAGCGTTGAAAAAGGGCGGGTGGAACGTCGATTT. This codes for CSVEKGRVERRF. This chain connects TRBV29-1 to TRBJ2-3; D may be TRBD2 (5 bases). The CDR3 contains 12 residues. In germline, CDR1 is SQVTM, CDR2 ANQGSEA.